The next 28 T cell receptor beta chains were all read from a single sample in a study of T cell changes during pregnancy in multiple sclerosis (dated by TCRdb to the late 2010s). The library was prepared using the immunoSEQ multiplex PCR assay. Imported from immuneACCESS, the table was reduced by TCRdb to in-frame sequences with V and J called. These copies leave out some clones; in studies compared against another copy, an unresolved V gene accounts for under half, and the cause of the remainder is not known. This sample lists tens of thousands of clones; about 91% were detected once. Roughly 0.2% of the sample goes to the ten largest clones. Sequencing was performed on CD4+ T cells from peripheral blood mononuclear cells, taken in the second trimester of pregnancy. The receptors originated from a female donor with multiple sclerosis, enrolled in a pregnancy study.

V is TRBV6-5 and J is TRBJ1-1, with D maybe TRBD1 (6 bases). This CDR3 has 15 residues. Trimming took 6 bases from V and 1 from J, leaving 15 bases between them. In germline, CDR1 is MNHEY, CDR2 SVGAGI. The CDR3 coding sequence is TGTGCCAGCAGGAAGGACAGTCAAAAGAACACTGAAGCTTTCTTT. Protein sequence: CASRKDSQKNTEAFF.

The V and J genes are TRBV27 and TRBJ1-1, with 10 positions matching TRBD1. CDR1 is MNHEY and CDR2 is SMNVEV in the germline V gene (reference sequence). This CDR3 has 13 amino acids. V lost 7 bases and J lost 5; bases outside the gene matches: 4. The CDR3 DNA sequence: TGTGCCAGCATGGACAGGGGGGGAACTGAAGCTTTCTTT. Translated, it gives CASMDRGGTEAFF.

The chain is built from TRBV5-1 and TRBJ2-2; TRBD1 is a possible D gene (5 bases). V lost 2 bases, J lost 1 base, and 6 bases lay in between. The CDR3 runs 14 residues. The germline V gene encodes CDR1 SGHRS and CDR2 YFSETQ. CDR3 DNA: TGCGCCAGCAGCTTCGGACAGAACACCGGGGAGCTGTTTTTT. Its translation: CASSFGQNTGELFF.

V is TRBV6-4 and J is TRBJ2-5, with 8 bases lining up with TRBD2. In germline, CDR1 is MRHNA, CDR2 SNTAGT. This CDR3 is 18 amino acids long. Trimming took 6 bases from V and 5 from J; bases not matched to a gene: 20. CDR3 sequence: CASRAEGVTGLEPETQYF. The CDR3 DNA follows: TGTGCCAGCAGGGCTGAGGGGGTTACGGGACTAGAACCGGAGACCCAGTACTTC.

The chain combines TRBV27 with TRBJ2-1, with 14 bases lining up with TRBD2. Trimming took 7 bases from V and 8 from J; bases not matched to a gene: 7. Germline lookup yields CDR1 MNHEY and CDR2 SMNVEV (reference sequence). This CDR3 is built from 15 residues. CDR3 amino acids: CASIRLAGGTYEQFF. DNA for the CDR3: TGTGCCAGCATCCGACTAGCGGGAGGGACATATGAGCAGTTCTTC.

The chain carries TRBV2 and TRBJ2-5, with 15 bases fitting TRBD2. CDR3 size: 15 residues. Germline loops: CDR1 SNHLY, CDR2 FYNNEI. Unmatched junction bases numbered 13, after V lost 8 bases and J lost 12 bases. In DNA, the CDR3 is TGTGCCAGCCAACCCCCCGGGACTAGCGGGGGGATGAAGTACTTC. This encodes CASQPPGTSGGMKYF.

This chain connects TRBV7-2 to TRBJ2-3; no clear D. The CDR3 contains 14 residues. Per the germline V gene, CDR1 is SGHTA and CDR2 is FQGNSA. V was pared by 1 base and J by 2 bases, with 7 bases between. The chain's CDR3 is CASSLGRYTDTQYF. Here the CDR3 DNA reads TGTGCCAGCAGCTTAGGCAGATACACAGATACGCAGTATTTT. Using reference TRBV7-2 and TRBJ2-3 for the parts outside the CDR3, the full variable domain is GAGVSQSPSNKVTEKGKDVELRCDPISGHTALYWYRQSLGQGLEFLIYFQGNSAPDKSGLPSDRFSAERTGGSVSTLTIQRTQQEDSAVYLCASSLGRYTDTQYFGPGTRLTVL.

This clone appeared once. CDR3 protein: CAWSLGQASGNTIYF. The CDR3, as DNA: TGTGCCTGGAGTCTTGGACAGGCCTCTGGAAACACCATATATTTT. This chain joins TRBV30 and TRBJ1-3; 7 positions match TRBD1. Germline V gene lookup returns CDR1 GTSNPN and CDR2 SVGIG (reference sequence). The CDR3 runs 15 residues. J lost 0 bases, V lost 2 bases, and 4 bases had no gene match.

The chain employs TRBV6-6 and TRBJ2-7; 10 nucleotides agree with TRBD1. Germline V gene lookup returns CDR1 MNHNY and CDR2 SVGAGI (reference sequence). This CDR3 is 15 amino acids long. Trimming removed 6 bases from V and 2 bases from J; junction bases left unmatched: 7. CDR3 sequence reads: CASSLPGQGTYEQYF. CDR3 coding DNA: TGTGCCAGCAGCCTACCGGGACAGGGGACCTACGAGCAGTACTTC.

The chain recombines TRBV19 with TRBJ1-2, with 8 bases that match TRBD1. The CDR3 is 15 amino acids. CDR1 is LNHDA, CDR2 SQIVND, per germline (reference sequence). V gave up 6 bases and J gave up 0 bases; unmatched junction bases: 6. In DNA form, the CDR3 reads TGTGCCAGTAGGTCCGGGACAGGCCCTAACTATGGCTACACCTTC. This codes for CASRSGTGPNYGYTF.

This sequence joins TRBV10-3 and TRBJ2-3; 12 bases map to TRBD2. The CDR3 sequence is 16 residues long. Germline loops: CDR1 ENHRY, CDR2 SYGVKD. V shed 8 bases, J shed 1 base, and the junction held 7 bases outside the gene matches. CDR3 DNA sequence: TGTGCCATCGCTAGCGGGAGGGCCCTCGGCACAGATACGCAGTATTTT. This sequence encodes CAIASGRALGTDTQYF.

The V and J genes are TRBV9 and TRBJ2-2; 10 bases agree with TRBD2. After removal of 0 bases from V and 5 bases from J, the junction contained 4 bases not matched to a gene. CDR3 length: 16 amino acids. Germline values: CDR1 SGDLS, CDR2 YYNGEE. CDR3 sequence: CASSVGSGRTTGELFF. As DNA, the CDR3 is TGTGCCAGCAGCGTAGGTAGCGGGAGGACGACCGGGGAGCTGTTTTTT.

CDR3 nucleotides: TGTGCCAGCAGCAACAATCGTCCCCGTCCGGAGACCCAGTACTTC. Translating gives CASSNNRPRPETQYF. This chain joins TRBV6-5 and TRBJ2-5; D remains unclear. The germline CDR1 and CDR2 sequences are MNHEY and SVGAGI. With 6 bases removed from V and 5 bases from J, the gap between germline ends came to 19 bases. There are 15 residues in the CDR3.

The chain employs TRBV30 and TRBJ1-5; D may be TRBD1 (5 bases). The germline V gene encodes CDR1 GTSNPN and CDR2 SVGIG (reference sequence). The V gene lost 1 base and the J gene lost 4 bases, with 8 bases spanning the gap. CDR3 size: 13 residues. As DNA, the CDR3 is TGTGCCTGGAGTGGACAGCCTAATCAGCCCCAGCATTTT. Translating it yields CAWSGQPNQPQHF.

The genes are TRBV27 and TRBJ2-1, with D perhaps TRBD1 (6 bases). V was trimmed by 3 bases and J by 2 bases, leaving 17 bases between them. Germline V gene data show CDR1 as MNHEY and CDR2 as SMNVEV (reference sequence). This CDR3 spans 17 amino acids. Written as DNA, the CDR3 is TGTGCCAGCAGTTTGGGCCCGGGGCAGGGGCCCTACAATGAGCAGTTCTTC. Protein product: CASSLGPGQGPYNEQFF.

V usage is TRBV19 and J usage is TRBJ2-2; 8 bases fit TRBD1. Germline V CDR1 and CDR2: LNHDA, SQIVND (reference sequence). This CDR3 has 14 residues. After removal of 10 bases from V and 0 bases from J, the junction contained 4 bases not matched to a gene. CDR3 bases: TGTGCCACCGGACAGGGACCGAACACCGGGGAGCTGTTTTTT. Residues: CATGQGPNTGELFF.

The chain joins TRBV6-1 to TRBJ1-1; a weak D match, TRBD1 (5 bases). Germline loops: CDR1 MNHNS, CDR2 SASEGT. The V end was cut by 5 bases, the J end by 1 base, with 8 bases between. This CDR3 spans 13 amino acids. CDR3 sequence reads: CASSITGNTEAFF. CDR3 DNA sequence: TGTGCCAGCAGTATAACAGGGAACACTGAAGCTTTCTTT.

The chain has TRBV28 and TRBJ1-1, with D perhaps TRBD1 (5 bases). The V gene's germline CDR1 is MDHEN and CDR2 SYDVKM. V shed 1 base and J shed 4 bases, with 13 bases lying between them. The CDR3 covers 15 residues. In nucleotides, the CDR3 is TGTGCCAGCAGTTTATTGCTTGGGACTGGCACTGAAGCTTTCTTT. Its translation: CASSLLLGTGTEAFF.

The V call is TRBV19, the J call TRBJ1-5; TRBD1 is a possible D gene (5 bases). Germline CDR1 reads LNHDA; CDR2 reads SQIVND (reference sequence). The CDR3 loop spans 15 amino acids. The germline V and J ends were trimmed by 7 bases and 2 bases, with 15 bases remaining between them. CDR3 loop: CASKFKGIRNQPQHF. The CDR3 nucleotides read TGTGCCAGTAAGTTCAAGGGGATTCGCAATCAGCCCCAGCATTTT. Using reference TRBV19 and TRBJ1-5 for the parts outside the CDR3, the full variable domain is DGGITQSPKYLFRKEGQNVTLSCEQNLNHDAMYWYRQDPGQGLRLIYYSQIVNDFQKGDIAEGYSVSREKKESFPLTVTSAQKNPTAFYLCASKFKGIRNQPQHFGDGTRLSIL.

The chain recombines TRBV7-9 with TRBJ2-1; 12 bases fit TRBD1. Germline-derived CDR1 and CDR2 are SEHNR and FQNEAQ (reference sequence). The V segment lost 2 bases and the J segment 5 bases; nucleotides outside the gene matches: 4. This CDR3 has 16 residues. The CDR3 coding sequence is TGTGCCAGCAGCTTATGGGACAGGGGGCCCCACAATGAGCAGTTCTTC. Amino acids: CASSLWDRGPHNEQFF.

The V call is TRBV21-1, the J call TRBJ2-1; TRBD2 is the table's D call, not checked against the DNA. TRBV21-1 is recorded as a pseudogene. The CDR3 spans 11 residues. CDR3 sequence: CASSTLAGEFF. The CDR3 DNA is TGTGCCAGCAGCACTCTAGCGGGGGAGTTCTTC.

This clone was seen only once. This chain joins TRBV6-1 and TRBJ1-1; TRBD1 matches 7 bases. The ends lost 5 bases at V and 1 base at J; junction bases unmatched: 1. The CDR3 runs to 13 residues. Looked up from germline, CDR1 is MNHNS and CDR2 is SASEGT. The CDR3 DNA follows: TGTGCCAGCAGTAGACAGGGGAACACTGAAGCTTTCTTT. As protein: CASSRQGNTEAFF.

The rearrangement joins TRBV27 to TRBJ1-2; 8 bases are a match to TRBD1. The CDR3 sequence is 16 residues long. Germline V gene sequence: CDR1 MNHEY, CDR2 SMNVEV (reference sequence). The J segment lost 4 bases and the V segment lost 5 bases, leaving 12 bases of the junction unmatched. The CDR3 DNA reads TGTGCCAGCAGTGCCAGGGGGGGGACAGGTTCCTATGGCTACACCTTC. Translated: CASSARGGTGSYGYTF.

This sequence joins TRBV4-2 and TRBJ2-1, with D uncertain. Trimming left V 0 bases short and J 7 bases short, with 19 bases between. This CDR3 region has 17 residues. Germline V gene data show CDR1 as LGHNA and CDR2 as YNFKEQ. The CDR3 reads CASSQENLVLIANEQFF. Here the CDR3 DNA reads TGTGCCAGCAGCCAAGAAAATTTGGTTCTCATAGCTAATGAGCAGTTCTTC.

The chain uses TRBV14 and TRBJ2-3; 8 nucleotides line up with TRBD1. The germline V gene has CDR1 SGHDN and CDR2 FVKESK. The CDR3 loop spans 17 amino acids. J was trimmed by 4 bases and V by 2 bases; bases with no gene match: 11. CDR3 coding DNA: TGTGCCAGCAGCCAACCGAGGACAGGGAGAGTCGCAGATACGCAGTATTTT. Amino acid sequence: CASSQPRTGRVADTQYF. Full variable domain (missing parts from reference TRBV14 and TRBJ2-3): EAGVTQFPSHSVIEKGQTVTLRCDPISGHDNLYWYRRVMGKEIKFLLHFVKESKQDESGMPNNRFLAERTGGTYSTLKVQPAELEDSGVYFCASSQPRTGRVADTQYFGPGTRLTVL.

The CDR3 DNA is TGTGCCAGCAGCGGGGACAGGGTCTTTGGAAACACCATATATTTT. Encoded protein: CASSGDRVFGNTIYF. The chain employs TRBV6-1 and TRBJ1-3; TRBD1 matches at 9 bases. CDR3 length: 15 amino acids. CDR1 MNHNS and CDR2 SASEGT come from the germline V gene. Trimming removed 6 bases from V and 3 bases from J; junction bases left unmatched: 6.

The chain couples TRBV5-6 to TRBJ1-1, with D unclear. The CDR3 extends over 15 amino acids. CDR1 and CDR2 from the germline V gene are SGHDT and YYEEEE. Trimming took off 3 bases at V and 6 bases at J, with 18 bases between the two ends. CDR3 DNA sequence: TGTGCCAGCAGCTCCAACCATTTCTATGGTTCTGAAGCTTTCTTT. Translated: CASSSNHFYGSEAFF.

The V and J genes are TRBV18 and TRBJ1-1; TRBD1 agrees at 9 bases. Trimming removed 8 bases from V and 0 bases from J; junction bases left unmatched: 7. Germline V gene sequence: CDR1 KGHSH, CDR2 LQKENI. The CDR3 contains 15 residues. CDR3 sequence reads: CASLKQGAMNTEAFF. The CDR3 DNA sequence: TGTGCCAGCCTAAAACAGGGGGCCATGAACACTGAAGCTTTCTTT.